These T cell receptor beta chains were read from a single sample in a study of metastatic and nonmetastatic thyroid tumors. With MiXCR, TCRdb called clones anew from the PCR reads. The sample has 15,000 to 20,000 clones; 9.5% to 15% are singletons. Sequenced sample: blood. The receptor source for this set is a female donor with papillary thyroid cancer or a benign thyroid nodule (not recorded which). Some clones in this sample may be carry-over from other donors' samples. Both conserved end residues are part of each CDR3. Fields, in order: D gene, J gene, V gene, clone size, CDR3 DNA, CDR3 protein. D genes are given only for firm matches. Size tells how often a clone was seen (once, few, many) or the class of an expanded clone, and some rows leave it out.

d_gene: -; j_gene: TRBJ2-1; v_gene: TRBV9; abundance: many; CDR3nt: TGTGCCAGCAGCGTATCTAGTCAAAGTGGTGGACTTTACAATGAGCAGTTCTTC; CDR3aa: CASSVSSQSGGLYNEQFF
d_gene: -; j_gene: TRBJ2-6; v_gene: TRBV20-1; abundance: many; CDR3nt: TGCAGTGCTAGCACAGGGCTAGCTGGGGCCAACGTCCTGACTTTC; CDR3aa: CSASTGLAGANVLTF
d_gene: TRBD1; j_gene: TRBJ1-6; v_gene: TRBV2; abundance: medium-sized; CDR3nt: TGTGCCAGCAACCTACAGGGGGCCGATAATTCACCCCTCCACTTT; CDR3aa: CASNLQGADNSPLHF
d_gene: -; j_gene: TRBJ2-1; v_gene: TRBV3-1; abundance: many; CDR3nt: TGTGCCAGCAGCCAAGAAAGACTTAGCTCCTACAATGAGCAGTTCTTC; CDR3aa: CASSQERLSSYNEQFF
d_gene: TRBD2; j_gene: TRBJ2-2; v_gene: TRBV28; abundance: medium-sized; CDR3nt: TGTGCCAGCAGCCGACCGGGACTAGCGGGGGGGCCCGGGGAGCTGTTTTTT; CDR3aa: CASSRPGLAGGPGELFF
d_gene: -; j_gene: TRBJ2-4; v_gene: TRBV18; abundance: many; CDR3nt: TGTGCCAGCTCACCAGGGGGCAAAAACATTCAGTACTTC; CDR3aa: CASSPGGKNIQYF
d_gene: -; j_gene: TRBJ2-7; v_gene: TRBV6-1; abundance: few; CDR3nt: TGTGCCAGCAGTCCTAAGTCGGGTTCCCTTTCCTACGAGCAGTACTTC; CDR3aa: CASSPKSGSLSYEQYF
d_gene: -; j_gene: TRBJ1-1; v_gene: TRBV25-1; abundance: many; CDR3nt: TGTGCCAGCAGTGAACAACACCATGGCTGGTCCACTGAAGCTTTCTTT; CDR3aa: CASSEQHHGWSTEAFF
d_gene: -; j_gene: TRBJ2-7; v_gene: TRBV6-2/TRBV6-3; abundance: medium-sized; CDR3nt: TGTGCCAGCAGGCCCCGGAGTCGCGGGGCTTCCTACGAGCAGTACTTC; CDR3aa: CASRPRSRGASYEQYF
d_gene: -; j_gene: TRBJ2-1; v_gene: TRBV27; abundance: medium-sized; CDR3nt: TGTGCCAGCAGCCGGGGACTTTCTTCATCCTACAATGAGCAGTTCTTC; CDR3aa: CASSRGLSSSYNEQFF
d_gene: -; j_gene: TRBJ2-2; v_gene: TRBV7-9; abundance: many; CDR3nt: TGTGCCAGCAGCTTATCTTTTTTATCCCTCACCGGGGAGCTGTTTTTT; CDR3aa: CASSLSFLSLTGELFF
d_gene: TRBD2; j_gene: TRBJ2-7; v_gene: TRBV4-1; abundance: many; CDR3nt: TGCGCCAGCAGCCAAGCACTAGCGGTGGAATACGAGCAGTACTTC; CDR3aa: CASSQALAVEYEQYF
d_gene: TRBD1; j_gene: TRBJ2-5; v_gene: TRBV24-1; abundance: -; CDR3nt: TGTGCCACCAGTGACCGATGGGACAGGGGGGAAAAAGAGACCCAGTACTTC; CDR3aa: CATSDRWDRGEKETQYF
d_gene: -; j_gene: TRBJ1-6; v_gene: TRBV9; abundance: many; CDR3nt: TGTGCCAGCAGCGTGACATTCCTTTATAATTCACCCCTCCACTTT; CDR3aa: CASSVTFLYNSPLHF
d_gene: TRBD1; j_gene: TRBJ1-5; v_gene: TRBV6-1; abundance: -; CDR3nt: TGTGCCAGCACGTCGTCGGGACAGTGGAATCAGCCCCAGCATTTT; CDR3aa: CASTSSGQWNQPQHF
d_gene: TRBD1; j_gene: TRBJ1-5; v_gene: TRBV2; abundance: medium-sized; CDR3nt: TGTGCCAGCAGGGGACAGGGTAATCAGCCCCAGCATTTT; CDR3aa: CASRGQGNQPQHF
d_gene: TRBD1; j_gene: TRBJ2-7; v_gene: TRBV6-1; abundance: -; CDR3nt: TGTGCCAGCAGAACCGGGACAGGGGCCTACGAGCATTACTTC; CDR3aa: CASRTGTGAYEHYF